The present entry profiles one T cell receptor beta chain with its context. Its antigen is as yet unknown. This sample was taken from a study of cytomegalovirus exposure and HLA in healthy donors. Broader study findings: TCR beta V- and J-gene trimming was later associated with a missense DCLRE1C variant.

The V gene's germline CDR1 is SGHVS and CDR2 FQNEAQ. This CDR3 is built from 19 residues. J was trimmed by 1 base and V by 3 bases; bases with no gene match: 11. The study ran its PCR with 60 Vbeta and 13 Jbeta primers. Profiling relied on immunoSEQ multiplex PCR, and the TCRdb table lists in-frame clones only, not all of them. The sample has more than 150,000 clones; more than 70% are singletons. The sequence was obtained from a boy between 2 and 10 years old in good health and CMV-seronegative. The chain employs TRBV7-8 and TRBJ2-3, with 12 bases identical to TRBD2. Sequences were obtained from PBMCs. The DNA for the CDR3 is TGTGCCAGCAGCTTCCAGGAGACTAGCGGGAGTGAACGCACAGATACGCAGTATTTT. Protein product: CASSFQETSGSERTDTQYF.